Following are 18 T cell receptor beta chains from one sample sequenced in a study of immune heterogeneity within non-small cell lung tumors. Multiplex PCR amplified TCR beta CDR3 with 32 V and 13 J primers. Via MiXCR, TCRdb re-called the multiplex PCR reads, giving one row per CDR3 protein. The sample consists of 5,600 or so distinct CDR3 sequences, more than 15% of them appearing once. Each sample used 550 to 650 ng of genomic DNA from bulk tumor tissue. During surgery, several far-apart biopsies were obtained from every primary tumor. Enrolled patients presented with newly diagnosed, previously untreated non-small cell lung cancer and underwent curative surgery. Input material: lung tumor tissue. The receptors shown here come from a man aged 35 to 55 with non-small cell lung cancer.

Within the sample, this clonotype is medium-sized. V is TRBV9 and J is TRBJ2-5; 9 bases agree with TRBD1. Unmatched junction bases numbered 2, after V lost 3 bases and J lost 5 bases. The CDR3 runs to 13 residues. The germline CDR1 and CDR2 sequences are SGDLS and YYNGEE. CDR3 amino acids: CASSDRGPETQYF. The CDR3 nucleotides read TGTGCCAGCAGCGACAGGGGGCCCGAGACCCAGTACTTC.

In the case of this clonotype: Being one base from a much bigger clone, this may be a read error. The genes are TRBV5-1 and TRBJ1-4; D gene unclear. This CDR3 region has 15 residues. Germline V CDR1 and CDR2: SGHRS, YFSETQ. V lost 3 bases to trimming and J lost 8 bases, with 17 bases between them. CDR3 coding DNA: TGCGCCAGCAGCTACCAAGGCGGAGTACGCGAAAAACTGTTTTTT. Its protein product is CASSYQGGVREKLFF. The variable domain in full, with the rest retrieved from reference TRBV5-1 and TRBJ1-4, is KAGVTQTPRYLIKTRGQQVTLSCSPISGHRSVSWYQQTPGQGLQFLFEYFSETQRNKGNFPGRFSGRQFSNSRSEMNVSTLELGDSALYLCASSYQGGVREKLFFGSGTQLSVL.

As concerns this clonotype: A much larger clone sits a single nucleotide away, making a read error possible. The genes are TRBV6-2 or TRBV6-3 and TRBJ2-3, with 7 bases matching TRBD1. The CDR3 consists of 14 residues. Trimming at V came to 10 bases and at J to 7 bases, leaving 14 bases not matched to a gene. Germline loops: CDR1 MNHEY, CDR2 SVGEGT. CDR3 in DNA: TGTGCCACCCAGGGGGTCAGTGCCGGGTATACGCAGTATTTT. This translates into CATQGVSAGYTQYF.

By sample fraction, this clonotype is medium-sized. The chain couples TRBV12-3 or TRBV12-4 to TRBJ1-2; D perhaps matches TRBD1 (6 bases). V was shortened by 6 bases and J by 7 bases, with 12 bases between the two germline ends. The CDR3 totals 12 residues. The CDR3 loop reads CASSSGDGGYTF. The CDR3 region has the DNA TGTGCCAGCAGCTCAGGGGACGGTGGCTACACCTTC.

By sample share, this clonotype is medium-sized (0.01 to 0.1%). The CDR3 nucleotides read TGCAGTGCTAGGACAGGGGGCGGGCAGCCCCAGCATTTT. Amino acid sequence: CSARTGGGQPQHF. The chain is built from TRBV20-1 and TRBJ1-5; 10 bases fit TRBD1. CDR1 and CDR2 (germline): DFQATT, SNEGSKA (reference sequence). Trimming at V came to 3 bases and at J to 7 bases, leaving 3 bases not matched to a gene. The CDR3 consists of 13 residues.

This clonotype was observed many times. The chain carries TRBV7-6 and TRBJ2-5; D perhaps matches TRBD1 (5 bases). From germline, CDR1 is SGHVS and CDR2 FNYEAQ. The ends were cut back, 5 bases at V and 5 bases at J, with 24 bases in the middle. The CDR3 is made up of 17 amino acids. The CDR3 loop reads CASSNEKGPPYPETQYF. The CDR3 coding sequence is TGTGCCAGCAGCAACGAGAAGGGGCCTCCCTACCCGGAGACCCAGTACTTC. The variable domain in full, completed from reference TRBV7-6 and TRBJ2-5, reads GAGVSQSPRYKVTKRGQDVALRCDPISGHVSLYWYRQALGQGPEFLTYFNYEAQQDKSGLPNDRFSAERPEGSISTLTIQRTEQRDSAMYRCASSNEKGPPYPETQYFGPGTRLLVL.

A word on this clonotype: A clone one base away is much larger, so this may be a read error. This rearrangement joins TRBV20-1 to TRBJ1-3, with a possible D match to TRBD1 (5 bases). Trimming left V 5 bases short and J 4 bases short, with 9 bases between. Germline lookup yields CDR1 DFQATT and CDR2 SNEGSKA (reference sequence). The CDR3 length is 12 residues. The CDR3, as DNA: TGCAGTGCTTCAGGGACCGGAAACACCATATATTTT. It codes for CSASGTGNTIYF.

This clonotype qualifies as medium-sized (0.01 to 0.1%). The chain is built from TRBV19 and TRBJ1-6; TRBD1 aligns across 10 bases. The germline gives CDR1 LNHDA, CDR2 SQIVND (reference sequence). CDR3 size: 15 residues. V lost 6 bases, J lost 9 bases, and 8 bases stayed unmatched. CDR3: CASRPGQGKSSPLHF. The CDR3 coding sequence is TGTGCCAGTAGGCCGGGACAGGGGAAATCTTCACCCCTCCACTTT.

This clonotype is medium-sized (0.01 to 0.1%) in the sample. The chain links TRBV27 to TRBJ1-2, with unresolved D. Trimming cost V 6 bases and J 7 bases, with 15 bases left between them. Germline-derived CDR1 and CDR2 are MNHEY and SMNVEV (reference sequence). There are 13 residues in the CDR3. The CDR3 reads CASSPPGGVGYTF. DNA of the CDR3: TGTGCCAGCAGCCCCCCTGGCGGGGTTGGCTACACCTTC.

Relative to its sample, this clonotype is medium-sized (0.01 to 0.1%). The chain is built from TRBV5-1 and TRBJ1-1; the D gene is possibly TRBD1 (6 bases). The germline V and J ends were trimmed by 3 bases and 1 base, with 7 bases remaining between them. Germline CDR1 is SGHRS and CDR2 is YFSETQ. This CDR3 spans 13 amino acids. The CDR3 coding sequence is TGCGCCAGCAGCTCGGGACAGAACACTGAAGCTTTCTTT. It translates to CASSSGQNTEAFF.

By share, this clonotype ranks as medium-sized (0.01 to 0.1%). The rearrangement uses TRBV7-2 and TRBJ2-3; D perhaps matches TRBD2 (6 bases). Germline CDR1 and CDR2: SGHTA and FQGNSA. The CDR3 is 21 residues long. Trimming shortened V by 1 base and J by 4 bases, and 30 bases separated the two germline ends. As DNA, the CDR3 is TGTGCCAGCAGCTTAGGCCTGGACTATTTAGGTACGTGGCCGGATGCAGATACGCAGTATTTT. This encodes CASSLGLDYLGTWPDADTQYF.

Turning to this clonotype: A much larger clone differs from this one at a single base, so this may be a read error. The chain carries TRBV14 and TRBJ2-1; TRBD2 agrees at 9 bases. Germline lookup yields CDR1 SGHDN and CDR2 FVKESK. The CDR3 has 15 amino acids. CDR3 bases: TGTGCCGGCAGCCAAGACGTAGCGGGAGCACGGGAGCAGTTCTTC. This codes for CAGSQDVAGAREQFF.

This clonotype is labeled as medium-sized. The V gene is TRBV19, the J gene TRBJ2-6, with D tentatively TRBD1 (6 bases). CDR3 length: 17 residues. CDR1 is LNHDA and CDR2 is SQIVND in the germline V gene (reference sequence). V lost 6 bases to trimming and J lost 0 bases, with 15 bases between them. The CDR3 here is CASSTSTGSSGANVLTF. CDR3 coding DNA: TGTGCCAGTAGCACCTCGACAGGCAGCTCTGGGGCCAACGTCCTGACTTTC.

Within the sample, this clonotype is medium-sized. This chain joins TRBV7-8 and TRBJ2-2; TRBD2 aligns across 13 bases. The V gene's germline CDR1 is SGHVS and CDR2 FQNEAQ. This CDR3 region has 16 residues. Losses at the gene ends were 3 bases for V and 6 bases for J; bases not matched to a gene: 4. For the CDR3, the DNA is TGTGCCAGCAGCTTGGGGACTAGCGGGATCTCCGGGGAGCTGTTTTTT. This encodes CASSLGTSGISGELFF.

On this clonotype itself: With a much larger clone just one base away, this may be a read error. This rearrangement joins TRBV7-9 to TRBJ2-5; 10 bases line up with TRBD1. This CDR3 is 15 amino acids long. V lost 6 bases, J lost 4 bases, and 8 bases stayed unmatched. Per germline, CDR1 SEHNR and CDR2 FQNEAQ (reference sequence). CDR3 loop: CASRHQTGGIETQYF. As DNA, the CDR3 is TGTGCCAGCAGACATCAGACAGGGGGCATAGAGACCCAGTACTTC.

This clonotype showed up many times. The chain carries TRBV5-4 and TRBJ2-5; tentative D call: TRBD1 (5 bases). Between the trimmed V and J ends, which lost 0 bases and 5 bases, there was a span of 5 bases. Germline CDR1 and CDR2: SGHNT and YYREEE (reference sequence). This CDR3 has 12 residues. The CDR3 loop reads CASSLAGETQYF. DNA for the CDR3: TGTGCCAGCAGCTTGGCAGGGGAGACCCAGTACTTC.

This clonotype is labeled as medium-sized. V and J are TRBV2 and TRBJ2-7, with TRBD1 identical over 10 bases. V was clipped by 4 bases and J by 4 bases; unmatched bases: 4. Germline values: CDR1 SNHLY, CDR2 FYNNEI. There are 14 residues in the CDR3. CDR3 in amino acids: CASSGQGAWYEQYF. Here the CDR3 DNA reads TGTGCCAGCAGTGGACAGGGGGCTTGGTACGAGCAGTACTTC.

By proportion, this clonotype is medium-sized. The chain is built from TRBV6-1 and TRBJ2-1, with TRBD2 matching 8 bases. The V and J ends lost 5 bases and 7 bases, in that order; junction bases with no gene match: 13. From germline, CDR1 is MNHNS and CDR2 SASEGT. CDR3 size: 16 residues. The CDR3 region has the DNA TGTGCCAGCAGTTTCCGTGCGAGCGGGAGAATAAATGAGCAGTTCTTC. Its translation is CASSFRASGRINEQFF.